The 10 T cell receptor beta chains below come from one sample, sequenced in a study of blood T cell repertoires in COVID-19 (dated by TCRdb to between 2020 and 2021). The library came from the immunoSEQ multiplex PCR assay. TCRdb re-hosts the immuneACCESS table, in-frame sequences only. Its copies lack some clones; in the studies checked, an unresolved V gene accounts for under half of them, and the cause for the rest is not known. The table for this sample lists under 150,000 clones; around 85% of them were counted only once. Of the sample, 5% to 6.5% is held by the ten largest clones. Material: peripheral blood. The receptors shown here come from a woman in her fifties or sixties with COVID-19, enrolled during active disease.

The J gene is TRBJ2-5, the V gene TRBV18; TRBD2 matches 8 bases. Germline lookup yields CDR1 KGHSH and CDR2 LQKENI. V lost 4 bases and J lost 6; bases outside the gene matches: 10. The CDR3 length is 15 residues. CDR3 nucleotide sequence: TGTGCCAGCTCACGGGGGCCAGCGGGGGTACAGACCCAGTACTTC. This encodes CASSRGPAGVQTQYF.

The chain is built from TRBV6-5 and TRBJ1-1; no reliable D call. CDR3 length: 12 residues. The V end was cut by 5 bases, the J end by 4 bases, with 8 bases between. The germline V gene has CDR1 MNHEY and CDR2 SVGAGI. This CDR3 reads CASSPGGTEAFF. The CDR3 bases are TGTGCCAGCAGTCCAGGAGGCACTGAAGCTTTCTTT.

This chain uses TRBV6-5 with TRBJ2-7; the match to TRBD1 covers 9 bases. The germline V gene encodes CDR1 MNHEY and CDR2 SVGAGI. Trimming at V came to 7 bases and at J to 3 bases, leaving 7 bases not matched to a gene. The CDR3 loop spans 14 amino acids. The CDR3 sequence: CASTLDRGGYEQYF. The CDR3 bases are TGTGCCAGCACCCTGGACAGGGGAGGCTACGAGCAGTACTTC.

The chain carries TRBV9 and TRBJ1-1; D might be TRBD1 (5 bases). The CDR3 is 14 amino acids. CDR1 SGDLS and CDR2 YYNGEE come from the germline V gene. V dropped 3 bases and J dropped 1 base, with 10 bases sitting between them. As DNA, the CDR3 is TGTGCCAGCAGCGCACATCAGGGGAACACTGAAGCTTTCTTT. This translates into CASSAHQGNTEAFF.

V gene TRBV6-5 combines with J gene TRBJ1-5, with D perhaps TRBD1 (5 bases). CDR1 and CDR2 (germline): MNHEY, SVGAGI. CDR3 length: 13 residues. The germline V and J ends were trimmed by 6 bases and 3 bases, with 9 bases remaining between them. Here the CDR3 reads CASRWGVNQPQHF. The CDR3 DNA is TGTGCCAGCAGATGGGGGGTCAATCAGCCCCAGCATTTT.

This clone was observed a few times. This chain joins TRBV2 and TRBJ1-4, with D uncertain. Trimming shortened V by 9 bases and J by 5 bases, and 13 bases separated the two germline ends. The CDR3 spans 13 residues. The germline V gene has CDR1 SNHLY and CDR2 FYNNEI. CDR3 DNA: TGTGCCAGGGGCATACGACCGAATGAAAAACTGTTTTTT. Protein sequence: CARGIRPNEKLFF.

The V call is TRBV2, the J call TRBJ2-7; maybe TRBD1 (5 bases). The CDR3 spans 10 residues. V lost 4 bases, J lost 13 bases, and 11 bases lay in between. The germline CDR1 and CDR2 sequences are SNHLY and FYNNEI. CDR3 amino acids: CASSGAGNYF. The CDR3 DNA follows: TGTGCCAGCAGTGGGGCAGGGAATTACTTC.

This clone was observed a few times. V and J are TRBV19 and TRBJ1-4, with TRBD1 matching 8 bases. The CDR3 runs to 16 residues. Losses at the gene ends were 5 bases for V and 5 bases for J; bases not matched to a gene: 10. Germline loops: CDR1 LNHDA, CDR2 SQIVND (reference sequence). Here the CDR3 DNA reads TGTGCCAGTAGTCCCGGACAGGGATACGGGAATGAAAAACTGTTTTTT. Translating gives CASSPGQGYGNEKLFF.

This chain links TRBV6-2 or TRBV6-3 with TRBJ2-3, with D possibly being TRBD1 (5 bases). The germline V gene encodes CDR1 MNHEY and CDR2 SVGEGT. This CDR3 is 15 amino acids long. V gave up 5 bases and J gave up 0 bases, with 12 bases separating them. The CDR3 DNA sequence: TGTGCCAGCAGTGCAGGGTATTCTAGCACAGATACGCAGTATTTT. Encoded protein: CASSAGYSSTDTQYF.

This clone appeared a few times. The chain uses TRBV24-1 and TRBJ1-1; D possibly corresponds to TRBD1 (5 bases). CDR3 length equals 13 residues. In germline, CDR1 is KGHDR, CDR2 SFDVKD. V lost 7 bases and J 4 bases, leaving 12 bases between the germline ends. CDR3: CATRKTQGTEAFF. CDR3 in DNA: TGTGCCACCAGGAAGACGCAGGGCACTGAAGCTTTCTTT.